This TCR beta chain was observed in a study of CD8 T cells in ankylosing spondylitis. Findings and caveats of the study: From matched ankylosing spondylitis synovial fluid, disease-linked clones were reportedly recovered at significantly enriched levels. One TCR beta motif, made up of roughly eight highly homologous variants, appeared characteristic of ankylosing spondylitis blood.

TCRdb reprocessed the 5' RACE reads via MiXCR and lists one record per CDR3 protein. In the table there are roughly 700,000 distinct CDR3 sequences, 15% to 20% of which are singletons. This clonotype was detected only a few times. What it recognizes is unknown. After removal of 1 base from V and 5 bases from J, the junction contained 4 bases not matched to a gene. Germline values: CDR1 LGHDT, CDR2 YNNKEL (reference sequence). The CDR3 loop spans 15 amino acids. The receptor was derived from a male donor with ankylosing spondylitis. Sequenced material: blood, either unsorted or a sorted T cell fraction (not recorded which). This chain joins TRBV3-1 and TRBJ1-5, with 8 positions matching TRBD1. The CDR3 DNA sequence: TGTGCCAGCAGCCAAGGGGACAGGCGAGATCAGCCCCAGCATTTT. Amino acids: CASSQGDRRDQPQHF.